The entry below describes one T cell receptor beta chain. The data belong to a study of blood T cell repertoires in COVID-19. CDR3 length: 15 amino acids. Germline V lookup: CDR1 GTSNPN, CDR2 SVGIG (reference sequence). Unmatched junction bases numbered 11, after V lost 4 bases and J lost 4 bases. Method: immunoSEQ multiplex PCR; TCRdb's copy keeps in-frame clones and lacks some. Found here are about 200,000 clones, around three quarters of them singletons; the top ten hold around 6%. This TCR was sampled from a woman aged 70 to 79 with acute or convalescent COVID-19. This chain links TRBV30 with TRBJ2-3, with 7 bases lining up with TRBD2. Sequenced sample: peripheral blood. CDR3 nucleotide sequence: TGTGCCTGGATTCAGGGCGGGAGTCGGGCAGATACGCAGTATTTT. This encodes CAWIQGGSRADTQYF.